This TCR beta chain was recorded in a study of blood T cell repertoires in COVID-19. The overall study: Spain, Italy and the United States supplied samples that represented acute and convalescent COVID-19.

Under the authors' procedure: Amplification of reference gene primers provided the estimated nucleated cell counts. Only in-frame clones appear in the TCRdb table, and some are missing; sequencing was by immunoSEQ multiplex PCR. From that table come the V and J calls and clone size; the DNA was used to work out D and trimming. The sample shows 150,000 to 200,000 clones, around four fifths of them seen only once. This CDR3 contains 14 residues. Germline lookup yields CDR1 MNHEY and CDR2 SVGAGI. V trimming: 1 base; J trimming: 3 bases; junction bases outside the gene matches: 1. The V call is TRBV6-5, the J call TRBJ2-7; 9 bases are shared with TRBD1. The sample comprised peripheral blood. This clonotype originated in a human donor in a cohort sampled during active COVID-19. In DNA form, the CDR3 reads TGTGCCAGCAGTTACTGGGACAGGGACTACGAGCAGTACTTC. It translates to CASSYWDRDYEQYF.